One and the same sample provided the 26 T cell receptor beta chains below, sequenced in a study of T cells in women clearing cervical HPV infection. Sequencing was performed with immunoSEQ multiplex PCR; in TCRdb, only in-frame clones are kept and a portion is missing. The listing records tens of thousands of clones. The material sequenced was blood buffy coat. These receptors all come from a woman between 18 and 70 years old with a cervical HPV16 infection that either progressed to CIN3+ or cleared (not recorded which).

The CDR3 loop reads CASSQVNYEQYF. The CDR3 DNA, read in part, is TGTGCCAGCAGCCAAGTAAATTACGAG. The chain carries TRBV14 and TRBJ2-7; D unclear. The read comes to an end 3 residues before the CDR3 does, leaving the germline J gene to fill in the end. Germline CDR1 and CDR2: SGHDN and FVKESK. V was shortened by 1 base and J by 4 bases, with 5 bases between the two germline ends. CDR3 size: 12 residues. Full variable domain (outside the CDR3, taken from reference TRBV14 and TRBJ2-7): EAGVTQFPSHSVIEKGQTVTLRCDPISGHDNLYWYRRVMGKEIKFLLHFVKESKQDESGMPNNRFLAERTGGTYSTLKVQPAELEDSGVYFCASSQVNYEQYFGPGTRLTVT.

Turning to this clone: Coverage ceases 3 residues before the CDR3 finishes, and the germline J gene fills in the end. The rearrangement uses TRBV19 and TRBJ2-7; D may correspond to TRBD1 or TRBD2 (6 bases each). Trimming took off 3 bases at V and 2 bases at J, with 23 bases between the two ends. CDR1 LNHDA and CDR2 SQIVND come from the germline V gene (reference sequence). The CDR3 totals 18 residues. The CDR3 DNA, read in part, is TGTGCCAGTAGTATTGGATCCATGAGGAGGGGGTTACCCTACGAG. It translates to CASSIGSMRRGLPYE. The CDR3 as a whole reads CASSIGSMRRGLPYEQYF.

Concerning this clone: The read ends 3 residues early relative to the CDR3; the germline J gene fills the gap. This sequence joins TRBV5-1 and TRBJ1-1; perhaps TRBD1 as D (5 bases). This CDR3 comprises 14 residues. In germline, CDR1 is SGHRS, CDR2 YFSETQ. V lost 0 bases to trimming and J lost 1 base, with 7 bases between them. The CDR3 sequence is CASSLVGGNTEAFF. CDR3 DNA, as far as it was read: TGCGCCAGCAGCTTGGTCGGGGGGAACACTGAA.

Turning to this clone: The read ends 3 residues before the CDR3 terminus; that terminus is restored from the germline J gene. The chain combines TRBV2 with TRBJ1-5; D possibly corresponds to TRBD1 (6 bases). The V end was cut by 7 bases, the J end by 3 bases, with 16 bases between. Germline CDR1 reads SNHLY; CDR2 reads FYNNEI. CDR3 size: 15 residues. The CDR3 protein is CASTAEQGSNQPQHF. CDR3 bases read: TGTGCCAGCACCGCCGAACAGGGATCCAATCAGCCC.

As for this clone: Read data end 3 residues before the CDR3 end; the end is taken from the germline J gene. The J gene is TRBJ2-3, the V gene TRBV7-8; TRBD2 matches at 9 bases. Germline CDR1 and CDR2: SGHVS and FQNEAQ. V lost 1 base, J lost 4 bases, and 6 bases stayed unmatched. The CDR3 consists of 16 residues. The CDR3 loop reads CASSLVSSGMADTQYF. The DNA read from the CDR3 is TGTGCCAGCAGCTTAGTGTCTAGCGGGATGGCAGATACG.

As concerns this clone: The CDR3 goes on 3 residues after the read ends, and that part is filled in from the germline J gene. The chain links TRBV10-3 to TRBJ2-3; D ambiguous. V was pared by 3 bases and J by 2 bases, with 6 bases between. CDR3 length: 13 residues. Germline V lookup: CDR1 ENHRY, CDR2 SYGVKD. CDR3 DNA (partial): TGTGCCATCAGTGAAGACTTCACAGATACG. The encoded protein is CAISEDFTDT. The full CDR3 is CAISEDFTDTQYF.

The CDR3 loop is CASSSGRNNEKLFF. The sequenced CDR3 bases are TGTGCCAGTAGTTCGGGTCGTAATAATGAAAAA. V and J are TRBV19 and TRBJ1-4; D remains ambiguous. The read stops 3 residues short of the end of the CDR3; the missing end is completed from the germline J gene. This CDR3 has 14 amino acids. V lost 5 bases to trimming and J lost 4 bases, with 11 bases between them. Looked up from germline, CDR1 is LNHDA and CDR2 is SQIVND (reference sequence).

This CDR3 is CASSPQTSGTYEQYF. CDR3 bases read: TGCGCCAGCAGCCCCCAGACTAGCGGAACCTACGAG. The chain joins TRBV4-1 to TRBJ2-7; TRBD2 matches at 9 bases. The DNA ends 3 residues before the CDR3 does, and the rest of the CDR3 is filled in from the germline J gene. The CDR3 sequence is 15 residues long. The J segment lost 2 bases and the V segment lost 4 bases, leaving 6 bases of the junction unmatched. Germline V lookup: CDR1 MGHRA, CDR2 YSYEKL.

Comments on this clone: The CDR3 end is not reached by the read, which stops 3 residues before it; the germline J gene fills it in. V gene TRBV19 combines with J gene TRBJ2-7, with TRBD1 matching over 7 bases. Trimming cost V 6 bases and J 0 bases; bases outside gene matches: 8. The CDR3 length is 15 residues. The germline CDR1 and CDR2 sequences are LNHDA and SQIVND (reference sequence). CDR3 DNA (partial): TGTGCCAGTAGCCCCCCGGGACAGAACTCCTACGAG. This translates into CASSPPGQNSYE. The CDR3 in its entirety is CASSPPGQNSYEQYF.

Regarding this clone: The CDR3 goes on 3 residues after the read ends, and that part is filled in from the germline J gene. J is TRBJ1-4 and V is TRBV11-2; 7 bases fit TRBD1. The CDR3 consists of 15 residues. Germline assignment: CDR1 SGHAT and CDR2 FQNNGV. The DNA read from the CDR3 is TGTGCCAGCAGGCGGGCGACAGGGAGCAATTCACCA. It codes for CASRRATGSNSP. The whole CDR3 region reads CASRRATGSNSPLFF.

CDR3 sequence: CSAREKRGTEQYF. CDR3 DNA, as far as it was read: TGCAGTGCTAGAGAGAAGCGGGGCACCGAG. The chain joins TRBV20-1 to TRBJ2-7, with TRBD2 identical over 7 bases. The read falls 3 residues short of the CDR3 end, and the missing part is taken from the germline J gene. The V gene end was trimmed by 0 bases and the J gene end by 6 bases; junction bases not matched to a gene: 5. The V gene's germline CDR1 is DFQATT and CDR2 SNEGSKA (reference sequence). CDR3 length: 13 amino acids.

About this clone itself: The CDR3 end is not reached by the read, which stops 3 residues before it; the germline J gene fills it in. The chain couples TRBV7-9 to TRBJ2-3; possible D gene TRBD1, 5 bases. Germline V gene data show CDR1 as SEHNR and CDR2 as FQNEAQ (reference sequence). V was pared by 5 bases and J by 8 bases, with 17 bases between. The CDR3 consists of 14 residues. The DNA read from the CDR3 is TGTGCCAGCAGCGCCGATTATGTTGGGGCTACG. Protein: CASSADYVGAT. The full CDR3 sequence reads CASSADYVGATQYF.

Remarks on this clone: The CDR3 goes on 3 residues after the read ends, and that part is filled in from the germline J gene. This rearrangement joins TRBV14 to TRBJ2-1, with 9 nucleotides matching TRBD2. V lost 4 bases, J lost 2 bases, and 6 bases stayed unmatched. Germline V gene lookup returns CDR1 SGHDN and CDR2 FVKESK. This CDR3 contains 16 residues. CDR3 sequence: CASSLSGRKTYNEQFF. CDR3 DNA, as far as it was read: TGTGCCAGCAGCCTGAGCGGGAGGAAAACCTACAATGAG.

Comments on this clone: The CDR3 extends 3 residues past the end of the read, so its final part is completed from the germline J gene. This chain joins TRBV2 and TRBJ1-2; D is perhaps TRBD1 (5 bases). V lost 4 bases to trimming and J lost 6 bases, with 15 bases between them. This CDR3 is built from 14 residues. From germline, CDR1 is SNHLY and CDR2 FYNNEI. The sequenced part of the CDR3 DNA is TGTGCCAGCAGTGTCAACGGGGGGAGGAATGGC. Translation: CASSVNGGRNG. The CDR3, in full, reads CASSVNGGRNGYTF.

Notes on this clone: The read gets to within 3 residues of the CDR3 end, and the germline J gene fills in the rest. The chain employs TRBV30 and TRBJ1-2, with D tentatively TRBD1 (6 bases). The V end was cut by 3 bases, the J end by 5 bases, with 13 bases between. The CDR3 has 13 amino acids. The V gene's germline CDR1 is GTSNPN and CDR2 SVGIG (reference sequence). CDR3 residues: CAWRARGEYGYTF. The sequenced CDR3 bases are TGTGCCTGGAGGGCCAGGGGAGAGTATGGC.

A word on this clone: The read ends 3 residues shy of where the CDR3 ends; the end is completed using the germline J gene. The chain joins TRBV30 to TRBJ2-4; 7 nucleotides line up with TRBD1. The CDR3 has 14 residues. Germline assignment: CDR1 GTSNPN and CDR2 SVGIG (reference sequence). CDR3 DNA (partial): TGTGCCTGGAGTATAATGGGACAGAACTATGGT. Residues: CAWSIMGQNYG. The full CDR3 sequence reads CAWSIMGQNYGQYF.

Details on this clone: The read finishes 3 residues shy of the CDR3 end, and the germline J gene is used to complete it. The genes are TRBV4-1 and TRBJ2-7; tentative D call: TRBD2 (6 bases). Germline V CDR1 and CDR2: MGHRA, YSYEKL. The CDR3 is 15 amino acids. V was clipped by 4 bases and J by 0 bases, with 13 bases between them. The sequenced part of the CDR3 DNA is TGCGCCAGCAGCCTTGGCGCGGGGAACTCCTACGAG. This gives the protein CASSLGAGNSYE. The full CDR3 sequence reads CASSLGAGNSYEQYF.

In regard to this clone: The read terminates 3 residues ahead of where the CDR3 ends, so the germline J gene completes it. This sequence joins TRBV20-1 and TRBJ2-7; 9 bases fit TRBD2. Trimming took 3 bases from V and 2 from J; bases not matched to a gene: 2. Germline V lookup: CDR1 DFQATT, CDR2 SNEGSKA (reference sequence). The CDR3 sequence is 13 residues long. Partial CDR3 DNA: TGCAGTGCTAGTCGGACTAGCGCCTACGAG. It codes for CSASRTSAYE. The full CDR3 protein reads CSASRTSAYEQYF.

Concerning this clone itself: Coverage ceases 3 residues before the CDR3 finishes, and the germline J gene fills in the end. J is TRBJ1-6 and V is TRBV14; D unclear. This CDR3 region has 19 residues. Trimming stripped 4 bases from V and 4 bases from J, with 23 bases between. Germline CDR1 is SGHDN and CDR2 is FVKESK. The covered CDR3 bases are TGTGCCAGCAGCCCCGCCGACCCACTAGGAAGGGTATATAATTCACCC. Its translation is CASSPADPLGRVYNSP. The whole CDR3 region reads CASSPADPLGRVYNSPLHF.

As regards this clone: The read gets to within 3 residues of the CDR3 end, and the germline J gene fills in the rest. This chain uses TRBV19 with TRBJ2-3; D unclear. Germline lookup yields CDR1 LNHDA and CDR2 SQIVND (reference sequence). The CDR3 spans 13 residues. This CDR3 reads CASSQVAQETQYF. The covered CDR3 bases are TGTGCCAGTAGTCAGGTTGCACAAGAGACG.

As regards this clone: Coverage ceases 3 residues before the CDR3 finishes, and the germline J gene fills in the end. Additional DNA sequences in this sample encode the identical CDR3. The chain joins TRBV7-2 to TRBJ1-3, with 7 bases identical to TRBD1. CDR1 is SGHTA and CDR2 is FQGNSA in the germline V gene. J was trimmed by 3 bases and V by 5 bases; bases with no gene match: 7. The CDR3 covers 15 residues. The CDR3 is CASSPGQALGNTIYF. Partial CDR3 DNA: TGTGCCAGCAGCCCTGGACAGGCTCTTGGAAACACC.

As for this clone: The read ends 3 residues early relative to the CDR3; the germline J gene fills the gap. This chain connects TRBV19 to TRBJ2-1; a possible D gene is TRBD1 (6 bases). V was trimmed by 5 bases and J by 4 bases, leaving 12 bases between them. Germline lookup yields CDR1 LNHDA and CDR2 SQIVND (reference sequence). The CDR3 runs 14 residues. The CDR3 bases that were read are TGTGCCAGTAGTGGATGGGGGCAGTACAATGAG. As protein: CASSGWGQYNE. The complete CDR3 sequence is CASSGWGQYNEQFF.

Comment on this clone: The read halts 3 residues ahead of the CDR3 end, with the missing end drawn from the germline J gene. The rearrangement uses TRBV2 and TRBJ1-5; the D gene is possibly TRBD1 (5 bases). Trimming took 4 bases from V and 2 from J, leaving 9 bases between them. CDR3 length: 14 residues. From germline, CDR1 is SNHLY and CDR2 FYNNEI. The part of the CDR3 DNA that was read is TGTGCCAGCAGTGTATCCAGGGGCAATCAGCCC. Translation gives CASSVSRGNQP. The complete CDR3 sequence is CASSVSRGNQPQHF.

Notes on this clone: The read halts 3 residues ahead of the CDR3 end, with the missing end drawn from the germline J gene. V gene TRBV6-2 or TRBV6-3 combines with J gene TRBJ2-3, with TRBD2 identical over 9 bases. Germline V gene lookup returns CDR1 MNHEY and CDR2 SVGEGT. The CDR3 is 12 amino acids. CDR3 in amino acids: CASALAGETQYF. Partial CDR3 DNA: TGTGCCAGCGCATTAGCGGGAGAGACG.

Concerning this clone itself: From the germline J gene comes the end of the CDR3, since the read stops 3 residues before it. J is TRBJ1-1 and V is TRBV11-2, with D tentatively TRBD1 (6 bases). The CDR3 loop spans 12 amino acids. Trimming took 5 bases from V and 7 from J, leaving 11 bases between them. CDR1 SGHAT and CDR2 FQNNGV come from the germline V gene. The CDR3 loop is CASSPQGGEAFF. The CDR3 bases that were read are TGTGCCAGCAGCCCTCAAGGGGGTGAA.

A note on this clone: The DNA ends 3 residues before the CDR3 does, and the rest of the CDR3 is filled in from the germline J gene. The J gene is TRBJ2-7, the V gene TRBV7-9; 7 nucleotides agree with TRBD1. The CDR3 spans 14 residues. Germline lookup yields CDR1 SEHNR and CDR2 FQNEAQ (reference sequence). V dropped 5 bases and J dropped 1; count of bases not matched to a gene: 5. CDR3 DNA, as far as it was read: TGTGCCAGCAGCGACAGGGTGGTATCCTACGAG. Protein sequence: CASSDRVVSYE. The full CDR3 reads CASSDRVVSYEQYF.